This T cell receptor (beta chain) was captured in a study of blood T cell repertoires in COVID-19. Across the study: The analysed material was cDNA or gDNA that came from T cells, B-cell-depleted T cells, or PBMCs.

Authors' processing steps: Counts of nucleated cells, estimated from reference gene primer amplification, were obtained. Profiled with immunoSEQ multiplex PCR; TCRdb holds only in-frame clones, not every one. That table gives V, J and clone size, and the DNA gave D and trimming. The sample lists 180,000 or so clones, approximately 88% occurring once. The table lists this clone with a count of one. This CDR3 region has 15 residues. Trimming cost V 0 bases and J 3 bases; bases outside gene matches: 6. The germline V gene has CDR1 SGHKS and CDR2 YYEKEE (reference sequence). Before being deemed recovered, Cohort 3 donors had two negative PCRs, clearance, or symptom resolution.

The V and J genes are TRBV5-5 and TRBJ2-7; 7 bases agree with TRBD2. Sequenced input: PBMCs or T cells enriched from blood (not recorded which). The receptor was derived from an older woman who had recovered from COVID-19. CDR3 bases: TGTGCCAGCAGCTTGGGGCTAGCGGTACTCTACGAGCAGTACTTC. Encoded protein: CASSLGLAVLYEQYF.